The sequence of this T cell receptor beta chain was determined in a study of T-cell reconstitution after alpha-beta-depleted transplantation in children. The CDR3 consists of 14 residues. Per the germline V gene, CDR1 is SQVTM and CDR2 is ANQGSEA. Trimming took 1 base from V and 7 from J; bases not matched to a gene: 6. For TCRbeta, the library was prepared with unique molecular identifiers. TCRdb reanalysed the PCR reads using MiXCR and keeps one entry per CDR3 protein. The repertoire consists of 800,000 to 1,000,000 distinct CDR3 sequences, with roughly 29% occurring once and the leading ten covering around 30%.

The origin of this receptor is a boy in the first two years of life who had a stem cell transplant for SCID, so the T cells may come from the graft donor. This chain uses TRBV29-1 with TRBJ2-3; 9 bases fit TRBD1. This specimen consisted of PBMCs, mostly from graft donor cells, obtained 360 days after TCRalphabeta/CD19-depleted stem cell transplant. The CDR3 DNA is TGCAGCGTTGAAGGGGACAGGGTGGATTATACGCAGTATTTT. It specifies CSVEGDRVDYTQYF.